The TCR beta chain described here comes from a study of cytomegalovirus exposure and HLA in healthy donors. Study-wide points: The authors judged a highly shared variant cluster likely a sequencing artifact. From TCR beta sequences, most subjects' HLA-A and HLA-B alleles were reportedly predicted accurately. The analysis excluded some indistinguishable V segments, including TRBV6-2 and TRBV6-3.

The CDR3 runs 14 residues. Germline V CDR1 and CDR2: PRHDT, FYEKMQ (reference sequence). V gave up 2 bases and J gave up 3 bases, with 11 bases separating them. Remarks on this clone: What it binds is unknown.

A multiplex PCR was run with 60 Vbeta primers and 13 Jbeta primers. Profiled with immunoSEQ multiplex PCR; TCRdb holds only in-frame clones, not every one. The sample shows roughly 160,000 clones, 84% of them seen only once. The chain is built from TRBV13 and TRBJ2-7; tentatively, D is TRBD1 (5 bases). The specimen was PBMCs. The sequence came from a boy under 10 years old in good health and CMV-seronegative. The CDR3 sequence is CASSLQGRVYEQYF. The CDR3 region has the DNA TGTGCCAGCAGCTTACAGGGCCGGGTCTACGAGCAGTACTTC.